The rows below give T cell receptor beta chains drawn from one sample of a study of shared clonotypes between healthy human individuals. Profiled with immunoSEQ multiplex PCR; TCRdb holds only in-frame clones, not every one. The sample includes approximately 1.5 million clones, roughly 98% of them seen just once. The source material was naive CD4+ T cells sorted from blood. The source is a man aged 25-45 years in good health. Both conserved end residues are part of each CDR3. D genes are given only for firm matches. Some rows have no size entry. The others give once, few or many, or a class for an expanded clone.

D	V	size	J	CDR3	DNA
NA	TRBV4-3	NA	TRBJ1-4	CASSSRTALNEKLFF	TGCGCCAGCAGCTCCCGGACAGCCCTTAATGAAAAACTGTTTTTT
NA	TRBV5-1	NA	TRBJ1-5	CASSFTGSQPQHF	TGCGCCAGCAGCTTTACAGGCTCCCAGCCCCAGCATTTT
NA	TRBV11-2	NA	TRBJ2-1	CASSLEAEYYNEQFF	TGTGCCAGCAGCTTAGAAGCGGAGTACTACAATGAGCAGTTCTTC
NA	TRBV10-2	once	TRBJ2-1	CASRHGTRGNEQFF	TGCGCCAGCAGACACGGGACGAGAGGGAATGAGCAGTTCTTC
TRBD1	TRBV6-1	NA	TRBJ1-5	CASSETGTGVGPQHF	TGTGCCAGCAGTGAGACCGGGACAGGGGTTGGACCCCAGCATTTT
TRBD1	TRBV25-1	NA	TRBJ1-2	CASSDRGAGQGPNYGYTF	TGTGCCAGCAGTGACCGTGGTGCGGGACAGGGGCCGAACTATGGCTACACCTTC
TRBD2	TRBV4-3	NA	TRBJ2-1	CASSIAGGLNEQFF	TGCGCCAGCAGCATAGCGGGAGGTCTCAATGAGCAGTTCTTC
NA	TRBV5-1	NA	TRBJ1-1	CASSSNSGNTEAFF	TGCGCCAGCAGCTCCAACAGTGGAAACACTGAAGCTTTCTTT
TRBD2	TRBV7-2	NA	TRBJ2-3	CASSPWTSGRAVTDTQYF	TGTGCCAGCAGTCCATGGACTAGCGGGAGGGCCGTCACAGATACGCAGTATTTT
NA	TRBV19	NA	TRBJ1-1	CASRERGYGEAFF	TGTGCCAGTAGGGAGCGGGGATATGGTGAAGCTTTCTTT
NA	TRBV5-1	NA	TRBJ2-7	CASSLEGHSYEQYF	TGCGCCAGCAGCTTGGAGGGTCACTCCTACGAGCAGTACTTC
NA	TRBV25-1	NA	TRBJ2-5	CASSEGPRETQYF	TGTGCCAGCAGTGAGGGTCCCAGAGAGACCCAGTACTTC
NA	TRBV11-3	NA	TRBJ2-1	CASSSWVGNNEQFF	TGTGCCAGCAGCTCTTGGGTAGGGAACAATGAGCAGTTCTTC
NA	TRBV29-1	NA	TRBJ2-7	CSVGGSYEQYF	TGCAGCGTTGGAGGTTCCTACGAGCAGTACTTC
NA	TRBV27	NA	TRBJ2-1	CASSAEIWASDNEQFF	TGTGCCAGCAGTGCCGAGATCTGGGCATCGGACAATGAGCAGTTCTTC
NA	TRBV12-5	NA	TRBJ2-1	CASARDGSSYNEQFF	TGTGCTAGTGCTAGAGACGGAAGCTCCTACAATGAGCAGTTCTTC
NA	TRBV4-2	once	TRBJ1-5	CASSPTGFSNQPQHF	TGTGCCAGCAGCCCCACGGGGTTTAGCAATCAGCCCCAGCATTTT
TRBD2	TRBV27	NA	TRBJ2-7	CASSHIAGIGDEQYF	TGTGCCAGCAGTCACATAGCGGGTATAGGCGACGAGCAGTACTTC
TRBD1	TRBV6-6	NA	TRBJ1-2	CASSYPDRGGGYTF	TGTGCCAGCAGTTACCCGGACAGGGGAGGGGGCTACACCTTC
NA	TRBV29-1	NA	TRBJ2-5	CSVRGGAETQYF	TGCAGCGTTCGAGGGGGGGCAGAGACCCAGTACTTC